This T cell receptor beta chain was identified during a study of control samples from healthy donors and cancer patients. Profiled with immunoSEQ multiplex PCR; TCRdb holds only in-frame clones, not every one. The table shows roughly 130,000 clones, with approximately 90% occurring only once. Germline V gene lookup returns CDR1 SEHNR and CDR2 FQNEAQ (reference sequence). V lost 1 base and J lost 0, with 7 bases in between. The CDR3 loop spans 15 amino acids. The receptor was isolated from a man in his late teens or twenties in good health. Sequencing was performed on blood. V gene TRBV7-9 combines with J gene TRBJ2-1; the D is unclear. CDR3 loop: CASSLGSLSYNEQFF. The DNA of the CDR3 is TGTGCCAGCAGCTTAGGAAGTCTCTCCTACAATGAGCAGTTCTTC.